This T cell receptor (beta chain) was identified during a study of blood T cell repertoires in COVID-19. The wider study: Material from acute and convalescent COVID-19 was sourced from the United States, Italy and Spain. PBMCs, B-cell-depleted T cells, or T cells provided the cDNA or gDNA that made up the material.

The germline V gene has CDR1 SGHDN and CDR2 FVKESK. The V end was cut by 3 bases, the J end by 3 bases, with 12 bases between. The CDR3 consists of 16 residues. Seattle participants joined during active infection and were tracked over time. Authors' methods: Quantification of nucleated cells was approximated via reference gene primer amplification. Measured with immunoSEQ multiplex PCR; TCRdb has only the in-frame clones, and not every one. The DNA gave D and trimming, while V, J and clone size come from that table. The profile covers about 390,000 clones, with about 89% appearing a single time and 2% to 2.5% taken by the ten largest.

Sequencing input: peripheral blood. The rearrangement joins TRBV14 to TRBJ1-6; a weak D match, TRBD1 (5 bases). The sequence was collected from a woman aged 60-70 years with COVID-19, enrolled during active disease. In nucleotides, the CDR3 is TGTGCCAGCAGCCATTCCACAGGCGGCTATAATTCACCCCTCCACTTT. Translating gives CASSHSTGGYNSPLHF.